Following are 21 T cell receptor beta chains from one sample sequenced in a study of blood T cells in healthy people across ages. Together with a sample-barcoded 5' primer, a J-beta primer mix was included in a second PCR lasting roughly 6 to 12 cycles. TCRdb fed the 5' RACE reads into MiXCR, producing one record per CDR3 protein. In the table there are around 690,000 distinct CDR3 sequences, under 70% of which are singletons. Input material: blood. The receptor source for this set is a man aged 60 to 75 in good health.

The chain combines TRBV5-1 with TRBJ1-1; no definite D call. V was cut by 2 bases and J by 5 bases, with 19 bases left in between. CDR1 is SGHRS, CDR2 YFSETQ, per germline. The CDR3 has 16 residues. In DNA form, the CDR3 reads TGCGCCAGCAGCTTCGGTAGTCCGGGGATGAGGACTGAAGCTTTCTTT. This translates into CASSFGSPGMRTEAFF.

This clonotype occurred a few times. The chain uses TRBV15 and TRBJ2-5; D uncertain. This CDR3 has 12 residues. Trimming took off 5 bases at V and 5 bases at J, with 9 bases between the two ends. The V gene's germline CDR1 is LNHNV and CDR2 YYDKDF (reference sequence). The CDR3 loop is CATSSLGETQYF. The CDR3 DNA sequence: TGTGCCACCAGCTCGCTGGGGGAGACCCAGTACTTC.

J is TRBJ1-2 and V is TRBV20-1; a weak D match, TRBD1 (5 bases). Trimming pared 5 bases from V and 7 bases from J, leaving 14 bases between. This CDR3 region has 12 residues. Germline V gives CDR1 DFQATT, CDR2 SNEGSKA (reference sequence). The CDR3 protein is CSAGDPLGGYTF. CDR3 DNA: TGCAGTGCTGGGGACCCACTGGGTGGCTACACCTTC.

The V and J genes are TRBV2 and TRBJ2-7, with 10 positions matching TRBD1. Germline lookup yields CDR1 SNHLY and CDR2 FYNNEI. The CDR3 loop spans 14 amino acids. V gave up 3 bases and J gave up 3 bases; unmatched junction bases: 2. As DNA, the CDR3 is TGTGCCAGCAGTGATTGGGACAGGGGCTACGAGCAGTACTTC. Amino acids: CASSDWDRGYEQYF.

V and J are TRBV6-6 and TRBJ2-7, with 9 bases lining up with TRBD2. Germline CDR1 MNHNY, CDR2 SVGAGI (reference sequence). The CDR3 is 15 residues long. Trimming took 0 bases from V and 4 from J; bases not matched to a gene: 4. The CDR3 protein is CASSYSRLAGYEQYF. For the CDR3, the DNA is TGTGCCAGCAGTTACTCCAGGCTAGCGGGGTACGAGCAGTACTTC.

This chain links TRBV27 with TRBJ1-1; 9 nucleotides agree with TRBD1. J gave up 1 base and V 5 bases, and 8 bases lay outside the gene matches. The CDR3 extends over 16 amino acids. Germline V gene data show CDR1 as MNHEY and CDR2 as SMNVEV (reference sequence). Here the CDR3 reads CASSQPTGQGNTEAFF. The CDR3 nucleotides are TGTGCCAGCAGTCAACCTACGGGACAGGGGAACACTGAAGCTTTCTTT.

In this sample, this clonotype turned up a few times. The V call is TRBV20-1, the J call TRBJ2-5, with TRBD2 identical over 7 bases. This CDR3 comprises 15 residues. The junction had 10 bases not matched to a gene; V was cut back by 1 base and J by 5 bases. Looked up from germline, CDR1 is DFQATT and CDR2 is SNEGSKA (reference sequence). CDR3 amino acids: CSARASSGAQETQYF. The CDR3 coding sequence is TGCAGTGCTAGAGCGTCGAGCGGGGCACAGGAGACCCAGTACTTC.

This clonotype was observed a few times. This chain links TRBV10-3 with TRBJ2-7; 12 bases map to TRBD1. V lost 11 bases, J lost 4 bases, and 9 bases stayed unmatched. The CDR3 spans 14 residues. Germline V gene lookup returns CDR1 ENHRY and CDR2 SYGVKD. CDR3 bases: TGTGCCTCGCGCGGGGGACAGGGGGCGTACGAGCAGTACTTC. This encodes CASRGGQGAYEQYF.

A few counts support this clonotype. The chain uses TRBV9 and TRBJ2-5, with 9 bases aligning to TRBD1. The CDR3 length is 16 residues. V lost 3 bases and J lost 5; bases outside the gene matches: 11. CDR1 is SGDLS and CDR2 is YYNGEE in the germline V gene. CDR3 nucleotide sequence: TGTGCCAGCAGCGCCACTCCGGGACAGGGAGTTGAGACCCAGTACTTC. This gives the protein CASSATPGQGVETQYF. Together with reference TRBV9 and TRBJ2-5, the CDR3 gives the full variable domain: DSGVTQTPKHLITATGQRVTLRCSPRSGDLSVYWYQQSLDQGLQFLIQYYNGEERAKGNILERFSAQQFPDLHSELNLSSLELGDSALYFCASSATPGQGVETQYFGPGTRLLVL.

The chain is built from TRBV28 and TRBJ1-6; no firm D call. V gave up 2 bases and J gave up 7 bases, with 9 bases separating them. CDR3 length: 14 residues. Germline-derived CDR1 and CDR2 are MDHEN and SYDVKM. The CDR3 nucleotides are TGTGCCAGCAGTTTAAGTTGGGGAAATTCACCCCTCCACTTT. This encodes CASSLSWGNSPLHF.

This clonotype was counted a few times. The rearrangement uses TRBV29-1 and TRBJ2-1; 8 nucleotides agree with TRBD1. V dropped 5 bases and J dropped 5; count of bases not matched to a gene: 5. The V gene's germline CDR1 is SQVTM and CDR2 ANQGSEA. The CDR3 spans 13 residues. The CDR3 loop reads CSVKGQDNNEQFF. The CDR3 nucleotides read TGCAGCGTTAAGGGACAGGACAACAATGAGCAGTTCTTC.

V gene TRBV6-4 combines with J gene TRBJ2-5; possibly TRBD1 or TRBD2 for D (5 bases each). Between the trimmed V and J ends, which lost 3 bases and 5 bases, there was a span of 13 bases. CDR3 length equals 14 residues. The germline CDR1 and CDR2 sequences are MRHNA and SNTAGT. CDR3: CASSEQVGSETQYF. The CDR3 coding sequence is TGTGCCAGCAGTGAACAGGTGGGGAGTGAGACCCAGTACTTC.

This clonotype was counted between two and nine times. This sequence may be a read error, since a much larger clone differs from it by one base. V is TRBV7-2 and J is TRBJ2-7, with D unresolved. With 5 bases removed from V and 7 bases from J, the gap between germline ends came to 15 bases. The CDR3 is 13 residues long. CDR1 is SGHTA, CDR2 FQGNSA, per germline. The CDR3: CASSVRQMGEQYF. CDR3 sequence (DNA): TGTGCCAGCAGCGTACGGCAAATGGGAGAGCAGTACTTC.

Only a few counts were recorded for this clonotype. This chain connects TRBV28 to TRBJ1-5; D not certain. CDR1 and CDR2 (germline): MDHEN, SYDVKM. V was shortened by 3 bases and J by 0 bases, with 9 bases between the two germline ends. This CDR3 is 15 amino acids long. The CDR3: CASSFGSYSNQPQHF. CDR3 nucleotides: TGTGCCAGCAGTTTCGGCAGTTATAGCAATCAGCCCCAGCATTTT.

The rearrangement joins TRBV28 to TRBJ2-3; TRBD2 is a possible D gene (7 bases). The CDR3 spans 14 residues. V was trimmed by 2 bases and J by 7 bases, leaving 13 bases between them. CDR1 and CDR2 from the germline V gene are MDHEN and SYDVKM. CDR3 sequence (DNA): TGTGCCAGCAGTTTAGGGGGGGCTCTTAATACGCAGTATTTT. Its translation is CASSLGGALNTQYF.

The chain links TRBV3-1 to TRBJ2-1; 8 bases agree with TRBD2. The CDR3 has 17 residues. The V and J ends lost 0 bases and 5 bases, in that order; junction bases with no gene match: 9. Germline CDR1 and CDR2: LGHDT and YNNKEL (reference sequence). The CDR3 DNA follows: TGTGCCAGCAGCCAAGATCTTCGGACTAGCAGGGACAATGAGCAGTTCTTC. This translates into CASSQDLRTSRDNEQFF.

The chain couples TRBV28 to TRBJ2-5; 9 nucleotides match TRBD1. The CDR3 spans 14 residues. Germline values: CDR1 MDHEN, CDR2 SYDVKM. The V and J ends lost 6 bases and 3 bases, in that order; junction bases with no gene match: 5. As DNA, the CDR3 is TGTGCCAGCAGCCGGACAGGGGTTGAAGAGACCCAGTACTTC. This codes for CASSRTGVEETQYF.

J is TRBJ2-3 and V is TRBV4-3, with D hard to call. This CDR3 comprises 14 residues. Trimming removed 1 base at V and 3 bases at J, with 8 bases between. Germline V gives CDR1 LGHNA, CDR2 YSLEER. CDR3 in DNA: TGCGCCAGCAGCCAAGCCGTGCGGACAGATACGCAGTATTTT. Translating gives CASSQAVRTDTQYF.

This clonotype was seen more than once but under ten times. The CDR3 is CASSLEAGSEQYF. The CDR3 DNA follows: TGTGCCAGCAGCTTAGAGGCAGGAAGCGAGCAGTACTTC. This chain joins TRBV7-9 and TRBJ2-7; no firm D call. The V and J ends lost 1 base and 6 bases respectively, with 10 bases between them. The CDR3 has 13 amino acids. Looked up from germline, CDR1 is SEHNR and CDR2 is FQNEAQ (reference sequence). Full variable domain (missing parts from reference TRBV7-9 and TRBJ2-7): DTGVSQNPRHKITKRGQNVTFRCDPISEHNRLYWYRQTLGQGPEFLTYFQNEAQLEKSRLLSDRFSAERPKGSFSTLEIQRTEQGDSAMYLCASSLEAGSEQYFGPGTRLTVT.

This chain connects TRBV5-1 to TRBJ2-1; a possible D gene is TRBD2 (7 bases). V shed 0 bases and J shed 8 bases, with 15 bases lying between them. The CDR3 totals 15 residues. Germline lookup yields CDR1 SGHRS and CDR2 YFSETQ. This CDR3 is CASSLVGGRFDEQFF. The CDR3 bases are TGCGCCAGCAGCTTGGTCGGGGGGCGGTTCGATGAGCAGTTCTTC.

The rearrangement links TRBV12-3 or TRBV12-4 to TRBJ2-4; either TRBD1 or TRBD2 may fit D (6 bases each). Near its end, the DNA agrees better with TRBJ2-5, so the J call may be wrong. CDR3 length: 15 residues. The CDR3 region is CASSLRGAPRETQYF. For the CDR3, the DNA is TGTGCCAGCAGTTTGAGGGGGGCGCCCCGAGAGACCCAGTACTTC.